This is a list of T cell receptor beta chains from one sample in a study of blood T cell repertoires in COVID-19. Some clones are missing from TCRdb's copy, which holds only in-frame ones; the method was immunoSEQ multiplex PCR. The sample shows approximately 450,000 clones, around 90% of them seen only once. The sample was PBMCs or T cells enriched from blood (not recorded which). These receptors came from a woman between 18 and 30 years old with acute COVID-19. CDR3s include the opening cysteine and the closing phenylalanine or tryptophan. D genes are given only for firm matches. Not every row has a clone size; where given, it reads once, few, many or a size class.

abundance	v_gene	d_gene	j_gene	CDR3aa	CDR3nt
-	TRBV7-6	-	TRBJ2-1	CASSLKPYNEQFF	TGTGCCAGCAGCTTAAAGCCTTACAATGAGCAGTTCTTC
once	TRBV5-6	-	TRBJ1-1	CASSHSLNTEAFF	TGTGCCAGCAGCCACTCGTTGAACACTGAAGCTTTCTTT
-	TRBV28	-	TRBJ1-5	CASSFGGNQPQHF	TGTGCCAGCAGTTTCGGCGGGAATCAGCCCCAGCATTTT
-	TRBV28	-	TRBJ1-4	CASTSEGEKLFF	TGTGCCAGCACCTCAGAGGGTGAAAAACTGTTTTTT
-	TRBV27	-	TRBJ1-1	CASSLTGNTEAFF	TGTGCCAGCAGCTTGACAGGGAACACTGAAGCTTTCTTT
few	TRBV9	-	TRBJ1-6	CASSVQGVNSPLHF	TGTGCCAGCAGCGTGCAGGGTGTCAATTCACCCCTCCACTTT
few	TRBV5-4	TRBD2	TRBJ2-1	CASSRGLAVSSYNEQFF	TGTGCCAGCAGCCGAGGACTAGCAGTAAGCTCCTACAATGAGCAGTTCTTC
-	TRBV11-2	-	TRBJ2-7	CASSTLLTGLVGEQYF	TGTGCCAGCAGCACGCTCTTGACAGGACTAGTAGGGGAGCAGTACTTC
-	TRBV2	-	TRBJ1-1	CASRTEMNTEAFF	TGTGCCAGCAGGACAGAGATGAACACTGAAGCTTTCTTT
once	TRBV7-8	TRBD1	TRBJ2-1	CASSRTPGQGVNEQFF	TGTGCCAGCAGCAGAACCCCGGGACAGGGGGTAAATGAGCAGTTCTTC
once	TRBV3-1/TRBV3-2	-	TRBJ2-1	CASSQEGVFSSYNEQFF	TGTGCCAGCAGCCAAGAGGGCGTCTTCAGCTCCTACAATGAGCAGTTCTTC
-	TRBV18	-	TRBJ2-5	CASSPAGETQYF	TGTGCCAGCTCACCAGCAGGGGAGACCCAGTACTTC
once	TRBV9	TRBD2	TRBJ2-1	CASSVEVGTSGISYNEQFF	TGTGCCAGCAGCGTAGAGGTGGGGACTAGCGGGATCTCCTACAATGAGCAGTTCTTC
-	TRBV28	-	TRBJ2-6	CASRRSGANVLTF	TGTGCCAGCAGACGGTCTGGGGCCAACGTCCTGACTTTC
once	TRBV3-1/TRBV3-2	TRBD1	TRBJ1-1	CASRDRGYTEAFF	TGTGCCAGCCGGGACAGGGGGTACACTGAAGCTTTCTTT
once	TRBV20-1	-	TRBJ1-4	CSAATGEKLFF	TGCAGTGCTGCTACAGGGGAAAAACTGTTTTTT
-	TRBV7-9	-	TRBJ1-1	CASSLSGITEAFF	TGTGCCAGCAGCTTATCCGGTATAACTGAAGCTTTCTTT
few	TRBV7-9	TRBD2	TRBJ2-2	CASSLREGKETGELFF	TGTGCCAGCAGCTTACGGGAGGGAAAGGAAACCGGGGAGCTGTTTTTT
-	TRBV9	TRBD1	TRBJ2-1	CASSSPNHGTGWYEQFF	TGTGCCAGCAGCTCTCCCAATCACGGGACAGGGTGGTATGAGCAGTTCTTC
-	TRBV3-1/TRBV3-2	TRBD2	TRBJ2-7	CASSQVAGFYEQYF	TGTGCCAGCAGCCAAGTAGCGGGATTCTACGAGCAGTACTTC
-	TRBV10-2	-	TRBJ2-5	CASSEGAGAYQETQYF	TGCGCCAGCAGTGAGGGGGCAGGAGCGTACCAAGAGACCCAGTACTTC
-	TRBV7-8	TRBD2	TRBJ2-3	CASSLRLAGSDTQYF	TGTGCCAGCAGCTTAAGGCTAGCGGGGTCCGATACGCAGTATTTT
-	TRBV28	-	TRBJ2-3	CASSSSVSTDTQYF	TGTGCCAGCAGCTCTAGCGTCAGCACAGATACGCAGTATTTT
once	TRBV5-1	-	TRBJ1-1	CASRTNMGNTEAFF	TGCGCCAGCAGGACAAACATGGGGAACACTGAAGCTTTCTTT
-	TRBV9	TRBD2	TRBJ2-7	CASSETTTKRDFSYEQYF	TGTGCCAGCAGCGAGACGACAACCAAGCGGGATTTCTCCTACGAGCAGTACTTC
-	TRBV14	-	TRBJ2-4	CASSQILRPRLAKNIQYF	TGTGCCAGCAGCCAAATCCTTAGGCCTAGACTAGCCAAAAACATTCAGTACTTC
few	TRBV18	-	TRBJ2-7	CASSPSTYEQYF	TGTGCCAGCTCACCATCCACCTACGAGCAGTACTTC
once	TRBV14	-	TRBJ2-1	CASSLQGYEQFF	TGTGCCAGCAGCCTACAGGGTTATGAGCAGTTCTTC
-	TRBV28	-	TRBJ2-5	CASSLRPRETQYF	TGTGCCAGCAGTTTGAGGCCAAGGGAGACCCAGTACTTC
-	TRBV28	-	TRBJ1-6	CASSLQAPDSPLHF	TGTGCCAGCAGTTTACAGGCCCCAGATTCACCCCTCCACTTT
-	TRBV11-2	TRBD2	TRBJ2-7	CASSHWGGSLFYEQYF	TGTGCCAGCAGCCACTGGGGGGGATCCCTCTTCTACGAGCAGTACTTC
-	TRBV4-1	TRBD1	TRBJ1-2	CASSQEWTGGSYGYTF	TGCGCCAGCAGCCAAGAGTGGACAGGGGGATCCTATGGCTACACCTTC
-	TRBV12-3/TRBV12-4	-	TRBJ2-3	CASRRGDTQYF	TGTGCCAGCAGACGAGGAGATACGCAGTATTTT
-	TRBV2	TRBD2	TRBJ2-2	CASSAPTSGGTGELFF	TGTGCCAGCAGTGCACCCACTAGCGGGGGCACCGGGGAGCTGTTTTTT
-	TRBV9	TRBD1	TRBJ1-1	CASSPLTGALTEAFF	TGTGCCAGCAGCCCGCTGACAGGGGCGCTCACTGAAGCTTTCTTT
-	TRBV19	-	TRBJ1-5	CASNGLDSNQPQHF	TGTGCCAGTAATGGGCTTGACAGCAATCAGCCCCAGCATTTT
-	TRBV14	-	TRBJ1-4	CASSSRQANEKLFF	TGTGCCAGCAGCAGCCGACAAGCTAATGAAAAACTGTTTTTT
-	TRBV28	-	TRBJ1-2	CASSLGAAVRGYTF	TGTGCCAGCAGTTTGGGCGCAGCTGTACGGGGCTACACCTTC
few	TRBV18	-	TRBJ2-1	CASSPPPLLAGRYNEQFF	TGTGCCAGCTCACCACCGCCCCTTTTGGCGGGCCGGTACAATGAGCAGTTCTTC
-	TRBV18	-	TRBJ1-1	CATRSARGTEAFF	TGTGCCACGAGATCGGCCAGAGGGACTGAAGCTTTCTTT
-	TRBV10-2	TRBD2	TRBJ2-1	CASSLAGGYNEQFF	TGCGCCAGCAGTCTAGCGGGGGGGTACAATGAGCAGTTCTTC
once	TRBV19	TRBD2	TRBJ2-5	CASTRLAGGEETQYF	TGTGCCAGTACTCGGCTAGCGGGAGGTGAAGAGACCCAGTACTTC
once	TRBV10-3	-	TRBJ2-1	CAIMAGLSSYNEQFF	TGTGCCATCATGGCAGGATTGAGCTCCTACAATGAGCAGTTCTTC
-	TRBV19	TRBD2	TRBJ2-1	CASSIQRAGGSYNEQFF	TGTGCCAGTAGTATCCAACGGGCGGGGGGCTCCTACAATGAGCAGTTCTTC
-	TRBV14	-	TRBJ2-7	CASSQLTGEVPYSYEQYF	TGTGCCAGCAGCCAATTGACAGGTGAAGTACCGTACTCCTACGAGCAGTACTTC
-	TRBV12-3/TRBV12-4	-	TRBJ1-2	CASTRFRYGYTF	TGTGCCAGCACGAGGTTTCGGTATGGCTACACCTTC
-	TRBV5-1	TRBD1	TRBJ2-5	CASSPRTGGETQYF	TGCGCCAGCAGCCCACGCACAGGGGGAGAGACCCAGTACTTC